This T cell receptor beta chain appears in the sequencing data of a study of OX40 agonist ivuxolimab in advanced cancers. Notes on the study in general: Expanded peripheral T cell antigen specificity was not determined.

No patient had autoimmune disease or received systemic immunosuppression. This clone was observed a few times. Its specificity is unknown. TCRdb keeps only in-frame clones here, not all; method: immunoSEQ multiplex PCR. The sample has about 88,000 clones, approximately 85% seen once. The germline CDR1 and CDR2 sequences are SQVTM and ANQGSEA. The CDR3 has 11 amino acids. The ends were cut back, 6 bases at V and 8 bases at J, with 11 bases in the middle. Specimen: CD4+ or CD8+ T cells sorted from blood, collected in a trial of the OX40 agonist ivuxolimab. This sequence joins TRBV29-1 and TRBJ2-1, with a weak D call TRBD1 (6 bases). The sequence was obtained from an adult with an advanced solid tumor such as melanoma, head and neck, liver or kidney cancer. The CDR3 DNA reads TGCAGCGTACACAGGGCTTATGAGCAGTTCTTC. Translating gives CSVHRAYEQFF.